This T cell receptor beta chain is drawn from a study of blood T cells in healthy people across ages. Study results and caveats: CMV infection status of these donors was not known. Significant beta diversity loss was already apparent by age approximately 42, declining roughly linearly.

Russia was home to the donors, healthy Caucasian individuals aged about 6 to 90. V gave up 0 bases and J gave up 0 bases, with 20 bases separating them. CDR1 and CDR2 (germline): MGHRA, YSYEKL. The CDR3 has 20 amino acids. This clonotype appeared a few times. Its antigen is as yet unknown. A second roughly 6 to 11 cycle PCR used barcoded and J-beta primers. TCRdb re-analysed the 5' RACE reads in MiXCR, keeping a single row per CDR3 protein. The sample records about 700,000 distinct CDR3 sequences, approximately 31% being singletons. The sequenced sample consisted of blood. This TCR came from a woman aged 80 or over in good health. This chain connects TRBV4-1 to TRBJ1-4, with a possible D match to TRBD1 (5 bases). CDR3 protein: CASSQDGADSSFATNEKLFF. DNA for the CDR3: TGCGCCAGCAGCCAAGACGGGGCTGACAGCTCCTTCGCAACTAATGAAAAACTGTTTTTT.